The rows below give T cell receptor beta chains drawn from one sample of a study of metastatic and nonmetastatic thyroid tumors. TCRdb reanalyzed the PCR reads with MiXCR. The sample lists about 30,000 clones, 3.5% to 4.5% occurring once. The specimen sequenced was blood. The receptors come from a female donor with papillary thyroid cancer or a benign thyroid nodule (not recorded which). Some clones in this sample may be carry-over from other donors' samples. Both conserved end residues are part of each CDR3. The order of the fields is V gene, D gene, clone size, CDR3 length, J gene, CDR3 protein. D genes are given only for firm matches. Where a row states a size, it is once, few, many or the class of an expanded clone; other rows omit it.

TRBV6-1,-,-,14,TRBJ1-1,CASSYNADAAEAFF
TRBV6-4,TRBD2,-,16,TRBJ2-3,CASSETGTSGTDTQYF
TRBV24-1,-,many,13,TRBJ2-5,CATSGGGQETQYF
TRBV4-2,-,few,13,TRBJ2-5,CASSQTRQETQYF
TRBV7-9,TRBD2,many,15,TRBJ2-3,CASSPPGTTTDTQYF
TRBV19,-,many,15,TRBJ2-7,CASSTRDALVYEQYF
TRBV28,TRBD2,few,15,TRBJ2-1,CASLESSGAQEKQFF
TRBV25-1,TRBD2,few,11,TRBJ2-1,CVSQTSGGWFF
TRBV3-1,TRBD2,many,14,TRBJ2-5,CASRSRGGAETQYF
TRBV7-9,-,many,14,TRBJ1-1,CASTIFPPGVLAFF
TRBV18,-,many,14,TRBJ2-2,CASSPLQGTGELFF
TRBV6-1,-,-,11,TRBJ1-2,CASRRGYGYTF
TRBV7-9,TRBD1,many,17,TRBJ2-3,CASSSPPGTGSTDTQYF
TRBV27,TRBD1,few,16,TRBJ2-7,CASSFYRQGGSYEQYF
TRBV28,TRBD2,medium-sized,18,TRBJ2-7,CASRPAGTSPSGVPKQYF
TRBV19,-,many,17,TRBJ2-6,CASSINFDQSGANVLTF
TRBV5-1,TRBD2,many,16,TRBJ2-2,CASSLETSGTTGELFF
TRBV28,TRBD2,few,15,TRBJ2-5,CASSLPSGWRYTQYF
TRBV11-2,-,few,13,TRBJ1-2,CASSLVGFYGYTF
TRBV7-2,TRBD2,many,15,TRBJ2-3,CASSLVEGLAGRLYF
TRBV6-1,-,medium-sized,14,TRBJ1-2,CASSYDSPNYGYTF
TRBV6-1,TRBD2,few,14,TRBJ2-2,CASGSGREAGELFF
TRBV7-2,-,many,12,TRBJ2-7,CASSPRSTEQYF
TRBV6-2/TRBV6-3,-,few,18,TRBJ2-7,CASSYSNSAPRALNEQYF
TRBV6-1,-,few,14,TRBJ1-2,CASTNGGPSYGYTF
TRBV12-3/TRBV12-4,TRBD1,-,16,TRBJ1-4,CASSLAPDRVGEKLFF
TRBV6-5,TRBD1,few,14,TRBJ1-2,CASSSRGPDYGYTF
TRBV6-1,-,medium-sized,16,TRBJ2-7,CASSEVAGLRWYEQYF
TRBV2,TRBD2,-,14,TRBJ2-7,CASTFLTSYDEQYF
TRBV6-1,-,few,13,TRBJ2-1,CASSEDYYNEQFF
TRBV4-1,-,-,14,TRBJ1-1,CASSQSDGNTEAFF
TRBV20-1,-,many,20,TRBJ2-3,CSARKALGGSYWDGTDTQYF